This TCR beta chain was sequenced in a study of PD-1 blockade in classical Hodgkin lymphoma. There are 13 residues in the CDR3. CDR1 is GTSNPN and CDR2 is SVGIG in the germline V gene (reference sequence). The V and J ends lost 0 bases and 2 bases respectively, with 8 bases between them. Time point in this sample: newly diagnosed, previously untreated cHL patient sample. Profiling relied on immunoSEQ multiplex PCR, and the TCRdb table lists in-frame clones only, not all of them. This table has tens of thousands of clones, 85% to 95% appearing once. The specimen sequenced was peripheral blood mononuclear cells (PBMCs). The chain recombines TRBV30 with TRBJ2-7; D ambiguous. The sequence was collected from a human donor with classical Hodgkin lymphoma. Here the CDR3 DNA reads TGTGCCTGGAGTGTTCCAGGAACCTACGAGCAGTACTTC. Translated: CAWSVPGTYEQYF.